Presented here are 24 T cell receptor beta chains from one specimen sequenced in a study of blood T cell repertoires in COVID-19. Only in-frame clones appear in the TCRdb table, and some are missing; sequencing was by immunoSEQ multiplex PCR. The table includes 120,000 to 150,000 clones, around four fifths detected once. The sequencing sample was made of PBMCs or T cells enriched from blood (not recorded which). These receptors were taken from a woman between 40 and 50 years old who had recovered from COVID-19.

The chain employs TRBV19 and TRBJ1-3; D is unclear. The CDR3 totals 16 residues. Trimming removed 5 bases from V and 0 bases from J, with 14 bases in between. CDR1 is LNHDA and CDR2 is SQIVND in the germline V gene (reference sequence). The CDR3 nucleotides read TGTGCCAGTAGTTCCCTGACTCGGAGCTCTGGAAACACCATATATTTT. Its translation: CASSSLTRSSGNTIYF.

The chain's CDR3 is CASSQDQGGYGYTF. The CDR3 nucleotides are TGTGCCAGCAGCCAAGACCAGGGGGGCTATGGCTACACCTTC. The chain carries TRBV4-2 and TRBJ1-2, with 7 positions matching TRBD1. The trim removed 0 bases at V and 4 bases at J, leaving 2 bases unmatched. The CDR3 has 14 amino acids. In germline, CDR1 is LGHNA, CDR2 YNFKEQ.

The V and J genes are TRBV7-9 and TRBJ2-3; TRBD2 matches 12 bases. Trimming cost V 1 base and J 6 bases; bases outside gene matches: 2. This CDR3 is built from 15 residues. In germline, CDR1 is SEHNR, CDR2 FQNEAQ (reference sequence). CDR3 region: CASSLGLAGVDTQYF. The CDR3 nucleotides read TGTGCCAGCAGCTTAGGACTAGCGGGAGTGGATACGCAGTATTTT.

This clone was observed a single time. The gene calls are TRBV2 and TRBJ2-7; D is perhaps TRBD1 (8 bases). Germline V CDR1 and CDR2: SNHLY, FYNNEI. This CDR3 has 15 residues. The V gene lost 6 bases and the J gene lost 3 bases, with 18 bases spanning the gap. In DNA form, the CDR3 reads TGTGCCAGCAGCGCACAGGGGGGGGCCTACTACGAGCAGTACTTC. Residues: CASSAQGGAYYEQYF.

The chain recombines TRBV7-9 with TRBJ2-1; 11 nucleotides match TRBD1. This CDR3 is 16 amino acids long. V was pared by 5 bases and J by 3 bases, with 6 bases of the junction left unmatched. Per germline, CDR1 SEHNR and CDR2 FQNEAQ (reference sequence). The CDR3 DNA is TGTGCCAGCAGCCCGGGACAGGGGGAAATCTACAATGAGCAGTTCTTC. Its translation is CASSPGQGEIYNEQFF.

The CDR3 region is CASSSIGTAEAFF. CDR3 nucleotides: TGTGCCAGCAGCTCGATCGGGACAGCTGAAGCTTTCTTT. The V call is TRBV7-2, the J call TRBJ1-1; 7 positions agree with TRBD1. From germline, CDR1 is SGHTA and CDR2 FQGNSA. J gave up 6 bases and V 4 bases, and 5 bases lay outside the gene matches. CDR3 length: 13 residues. The full variable domain, its missing parts supplied by reference TRBV7-2 and TRBJ1-1, is GAGVSQSPSNKVTEKGKDVELRCDPISGHTALYWYRQSLGQGLEFLIYFQGNSAPDKSGLPSDRFSAERTGGSVSTLTIQRTQQEDSAVYLCASSSIGTAEAFFGQGTRLTVV.

The chain combines TRBV5-1 with TRBJ1-1, with no clear D. Trimming took off 3 bases at V and 11 bases at J, with 17 bases between the two ends. Germline loops: CDR1 SGHRS, CDR2 YFSETQ. There are 13 residues in the CDR3. CDR3 DNA sequence: TGCGCCAGCAGCTCCGACGGGAAGGGAATGGCTTTCTTT. This encodes CASSSDGKGMAFF. Supplemented by reference TRBV5-1 and TRBJ1-1, the full variable domain reads KAGVTQTPRYLIKTRGQQVTLSCSPISGHRSVSWYQQTPGQGLQFLFEYFSETQRNKGNFPGRFSGRQFSNSRSEMNVSTLELGDSALYLCASSSDGKGMAFFGQGTRLTVV.

The chain is built from TRBV6-5 and TRBJ2-2, with D possibly TRBD1 on 7 matching bases. Trimming removed 6 bases from V and 7 bases from J, with 12 bases in between. The CDR3 spans 13 residues. Germline-derived CDR1 and CDR2 are MNHEY and SVGAGI. CDR3 region: CASRYRGGGELFF. Here the CDR3 DNA reads TGTGCCAGCAGATACAGGGGAGGCGGGGAGCTGTTTTTT.

This clone has at least ten counts. The chain links TRBV3-1 (or the pseudogene TRBV3-2) to TRBJ1-1, with D possibly being TRBD1 (6 bases). The germline gives CDR1 LGHDT, CDR2 YNNKEL (reference sequence). The CDR3 is 18 residues long. V gave up 1 base and J gave up 0 bases, with 18 bases separating them. CDR3 DNA sequence: TGTGCCAGCAGCCAAGGTTGGGATACCAGGGGAATGAACACTGAAGCTTTCTTT. Translation gives CASSQGWDTRGMNTEAFF.

The rearrangement uses TRBV9 and TRBJ2-3, with TRBD2 matching over 11 bases. This CDR3 comprises 15 residues. Germline-derived CDR1 and CDR2 are SGDLS and YYNGEE. Trimming took 6 bases from V and 4 from J; bases not matched to a gene: 7. CDR3 in amino acids: CASTLTSGEPDTQYF. CDR3 bases: TGTGCCAGCACCCTGACTAGCGGGGAACCAGATACGCAGTATTTT. The full variable domain, its missing parts supplied by reference TRBV9 and TRBJ2-3, is DSGVTQTPKHLITATGQRVTLRCSPRSGDLSVYWYQQSLDQGLQFLIQYYNGEERAKGNILERFSAQQFPDLHSELNLSSLELGDSALYFCASTLTSGEPDTQYFGPGTRLTVL.

The chain links TRBV5-1 to TRBJ2-2; 12 nucleotides align to TRBD2. This CDR3 is 16 amino acids long. Germline loops: CDR1 SGHRS, CDR2 YFSETQ. The V and J ends lost 2 bases and 6 bases, in that order; junction bases with no gene match: 5. The CDR3 here is CASSFPSGGAAGELFF. Here the CDR3 DNA reads TGCGCCAGCAGCTTCCCTAGCGGGGGGGCCGCCGGGGAGCTGTTTTTT.

The chain is built from TRBV2 and TRBJ2-1; 7 bases map to TRBD2. V was pared by 8 bases and J by 10 bases, with 14 bases of the junction left unmatched. CDR1 and CDR2 from the germline V gene are SNHLY and FYNNEI. The CDR3 has 14 amino acids. This CDR3 is CASGEGRASWEQFF. DNA for the CDR3: TGTGCCAGCGGAGAGGGGAGGGCCAGTTGGGAGCAGTTCTTC. Looking up the rest from reference TRBV2 and TRBJ2-1 gives the full variable domain: EPEVTQTPSHQVTQMGQEVILRCVPISNHLYFYWYRQILGQKVEFLVSFYNNEISEKSEIFDDQFSVERPDGSNFTLKIRSTKLEDSAMYFCASGEGRASWEQFFGPGTRLTVL.

Concerning this clone: Its ends do not fully match the called genes, so a read error is possible. The rearrangement uses TRBV9 and TRBJ1-3; D not resolved. Germline V gene sequence: CDR1 SGDLS, CDR2 YYNGEE. The CDR3 loop spans 12 amino acids. Written as DNA, the CDR3 is TGTGCCAGCAGCGTGACTGGGAACACCATATATTTT. Encoded protein: CASSVTGNTIYF.

For the CDR3, the DNA is TGTGCCAGCACCTACGTCAACACTGAAGCTTTCTTT. It specifies CASTYVNTEAFF. The chain carries TRBV6-6 and TRBJ1-1; D gene ambiguous. Germline assignment: CDR1 MNHNY and CDR2 SVGAGI (reference sequence). The CDR3 runs to 12 residues. V lost 7 bases and J 2 bases, leaving 8 bases between the germline ends.

The CDR3 region is CASTFGGYSPLHF. In DNA, the CDR3 is TGTGCCAGTACTTTCGGGGGGTATTCACCCCTCCACTTT. The chain recombines TRBV19 with TRBJ1-6; TRBD1 might be the D (5 bases). The germline V gene has CDR1 LNHDA and CDR2 SQIVND (reference sequence). Deletions cut 7 bases from V and 8 bases from J, with 12 bases between. The CDR3 totals 13 residues.

The chain carries TRBV5-1 and TRBJ1-5; no clear D gene. Germline values: CDR1 SGHRS, CDR2 YFSETQ. The CDR3 is 13 residues long. V was trimmed by 0 bases and J by 5 bases, leaving 6 bases between them. CDR3 coding DNA: TGCGCCAGCAGCTTGGTCTCGGATCAGCCCCAGCATTTT. The encoded protein is CASSLVSDQPQHF.

The chain joins TRBV7-6 to TRBJ2-1, with TRBD2 identical over 11 bases. Losses at the gene ends were 5 bases for V and 1 base for J; bases not matched to a gene: 4. The CDR3 consists of 16 residues. CDR1 is SGHVS and CDR2 is FNYEAQ in the germline V gene. The CDR3 DNA follows: TGTGCCAGCAGCCTATTAGCGGGAGGGTCCTACAATGAGCAGTTCTTC. Translating gives CASSLLAGGSYNEQFF.

J is TRBJ2-2 and V is TRBV5-1; possible D gene TRBD1, 6 bases. The CDR3 totals 13 residues. Trimming cost V 5 bases and J 7 bases, with 12 bases left between them. Germline V lookup: CDR1 SGHRS, CDR2 YFSETQ. DNA for the CDR3: TGCGCCAGCAGGTCTAACAGGGTCGGGGAGCTGTTTTTT. This sequence encodes CASRSNRVGELFF.

Concerning this clone itself: Other DNA sequences of this sample code for an identical CDR3. The V call is TRBV5-1, the J call TRBJ1-1, with a possible D match to TRBD1 (5 bases). Germline V lookup: CDR1 SGHRS, CDR2 YFSETQ. The V gene lost 5 bases and the J gene lost 1 base, with 9 bases spanning the gap. The CDR3 consists of 13 residues. DNA of the CDR3: TGCGCCAGCAGTTCTCAGGGGAACACTGAAGCTTTCTTT. Translating it yields CASSSQGNTEAFF.

The V call is TRBV4-2, the J call TRBJ2-3, with 7 nucleotides matching TRBD1. V dropped 5 bases and J dropped 2; count of bases not matched to a gene: 7. This CDR3 is 15 amino acids long. The germline V gene encodes CDR1 LGHNA and CDR2 YNFKEQ. The CDR3 region has the DNA TGTGCCAGCAGCGCAAAGACAGGGATCACAGATACGCAGTATTTT. Translation: CASSAKTGITDTQYF.

The chain has TRBV7-3 and TRBJ2-2; D possibly corresponds to TRBD1 (6 bases). Looked up from germline, CDR1 is SGHTA and CDR2 is FQGTGA. V lost 6 bases, J lost 5 bases, and 16 bases lay in between. The CDR3 is made up of 15 amino acids. This CDR3 is CASSSRQAETGELFF. In DNA form, the CDR3 reads TGTGCCAGCAGTTCCCGACAGGCCGAAACCGGGGAGCTGTTTTTT.

The V gene is TRBV7-9, the J gene TRBJ2-3, with 10 bases identical to TRBD2. J was trimmed by 6 bases and V by 4 bases; bases with no gene match: 10. The germline V gene encodes CDR1 SEHNR and CDR2 FQNEAQ (reference sequence). This CDR3 comprises 16 residues. CDR3 region: CASSSRAGGPADTQYF. DNA of the CDR3: TGTGCCAGCAGCTCGAGAGCGGGGGGGCCTGCTGATACGCAGTATTTT.

The chain links TRBV7-9 to TRBJ2-3, with D perhaps matching TRBD1 (5 bases). The CDR3 has 15 residues. V lost 10 bases and J 2 bases, leaving 19 bases between the germline ends. Germline loops: CDR1 SEHNR, CDR2 FQNEAQ (reference sequence). The CDR3 nucleotides read TGTGCCACCTGGGGCAGGGCGGTGTCCACAGATACGCAGTATTTT. This encodes CATWGRAVSTDTQYF.

This clone showed up just once. The rearrangement links TRBV6-5 to TRBJ2-1; D not resolved. Germline-derived CDR1 and CDR2 are MNHEY and SVGAGI. This CDR3 has 11 amino acids. V lost 6 bases, J lost 6 bases, and 6 bases lay in between. CDR3: CASRAGNEQFF. In DNA form, the CDR3 reads TGTGCCAGCAGAGCTGGCAATGAGCAGTTCTTC.